One and the same sample provided the 8 T cell receptor beta chains below, sequenced in a study of T-cell reconstitution after alpha-beta-depleted transplantation in children. The library targeted TCRbeta and was prepared with unique molecular identifiers. TCRdb re-called the PCR reads with MiXCR, one entry per CDR3 protein. The sample contains about 78,000 distinct CDR3 sequences, less than 15% of which appear only once. Sample: PBMCs, mostly from graft donor cells, taken 180 days after TCRalphabeta/CD19-depleted stem cell transplant. These receptors all stem from a male patient aged 2 to 10 who had a stem cell transplant for acute lymphoblastic leukemia, so the T cells may come from the graft donor.

The CDR3 DNA sequence: TGTGCCACCAGTGATATGACTGATACGCAGTATTTT. Translated, it gives CATSDMTDTQYF. This chain connects TRBV24-1 to TRBJ2-3; D gene unclear. V lost 3 bases, J lost 6 bases, and 6 bases lay in between. This CDR3 region has 12 residues. The germline V gene has CDR1 KGHDR and CDR2 SFDVKD.

This clonotype was observed a few times. The chain recombines TRBV28 with TRBJ1-1; 11 bases match TRBD1. V lost 6 bases, J lost 13 bases, and 4 bases stayed unmatched. The CDR3 spans 11 residues. CDR1 is MDHEN and CDR2 is SYDVKM in the germline V gene. The CDR3 loop reads CASRAGTGGFF. Here the CDR3 DNA reads TGTGCCAGCAGGGCCGGGACAGGGGGTTTCTTT.

This clonotype appeared a few times. The rearrangement joins TRBV7-9 to TRBJ1-2; TRBD1 might be the D (6 bases). Between the trimmed V and J ends, which lost 5 bases and 5 bases, there was a span of 21 bases. Germline assignment: CDR1 SEHNR and CDR2 FQNEAQ (reference sequence). This CDR3 is built from 16 residues. DNA for the CDR3: TGTGCCAGCAGCCAAAAAGGTCAGGGGATGGATTATGGCTACACCTTC. Protein sequence: CASSQKGQGMDYGYTF.

The chain links TRBV20-1 to TRBJ2-2, with 12 bases fitting TRBD2. This CDR3 comprises 19 residues. After removal of 1 base from V and 1 base from J, the junction contained 10 bases not matched to a gene. Germline V gene data show CDR1 as DFQATT and CDR2 as SNEGSKA (reference sequence). The CDR3 region has the DNA TGCAGTGCTAGAGGAGGCCCTAGCGGGAGGGCCGGGAACACCGGGGAGCTGTTTTTT. Its translation: CSARGGPSGRAGNTGELFF.

This clonotype was picked up one time. One junction end does not reproduce the germline sequence, and a read error may be involved. The genes are TRBV25-1 and TRBJ1-1; D is ambiguous. Germline-derived CDR1 and CDR2 are MGHDK and SYGVNS. The CDR3 totals 14 residues. The CDR3 loop is CASSDHGPNPEAFF. The CDR3 DNA is TGTGCCAGCAGTGACCACGGACCGAACCCTGAAGCTTTCTTT.

J is TRBJ1-1 and V is TRBV12-3 or TRBV12-4, with 7 bases identical to TRBD1. The CDR3 has 11 amino acids. With V trimmed by 6 bases and J by 5 bases, 0 bases remained unmatched. CDR3 bases: TGTGCCAGCAGGGACAGGACTGAAGCTTTCTTT. This translates into CASRDRTEAFF.

This clonotype was found a few times. The V and J genes are TRBV4-2 and TRBJ1-2; D is unclear. This CDR3 comprises 15 residues. Per the germline V gene, CDR1 is LGHNA and CDR2 is YNFKEQ. The V end lost 2 bases, the J end lost 1 base, and 11 bases lay between the germline ends. As DNA, the CDR3 is TGTGCCAGCAGCCAAAAAACAGTGATTAACTATGGCTACACCTTC. This translates into CASSQKTVINYGYTF.

This sequence joins TRBV28 and TRBJ2-3; 11 nucleotides match TRBD2. Germline assignment: CDR1 MDHEN and CDR2 SYDVKM. CDR3 length equals 16 residues. V shed 4 bases, J shed 2 bases, and the junction held 5 bases outside the gene matches. The CDR3 region is CASSSPGLADTDTQYF. Here the CDR3 DNA reads TGTGCCAGCAGTTCCCCGGGACTAGCGGACACAGATACGCAGTATTTT.